Sequencing of this TCR beta chain was carried out in a study of response to subunit inactivated influenza vaccine. Findings of the study overall: Few additional T cells are recruited per seasonal influenza vaccination, authors suggested.

TCRdb reprocessed the RT-PCR reads with MiXCR, giving one entry per CDR3 protein. The table includes about 830,000 distinct CDR3 sequences, around 20% detected once. Looked up from germline, CDR1 is SQVTM and CDR2 is ANQGSEA. This CDR3 has 13 residues. Concerning this clonotype itself: Its antigen is unknown. This may arise from a read error, as a much more abundant clone is one base away.

The specimen was PBMCs from blood, collected roughly 5 days after vaccination. The chain carries TRBV29-1 and TRBJ2-3, with unresolved D. The sequence was collected from a man aged 45-65 years who received an inactivated influenza vaccine. CDR3: CSVEVVVADTHYF. The CDR3 DNA reads TGCAGCGTTGAGGTTGTCGTGGCAGATACGCACTATTTT.